The 26 T cell receptor beta chains reported below all come from one sample, sequenced in a study of cytomegalovirus exposure and HLA in healthy donors. Use of 60 Vbeta and 13 Jbeta primers characterized the PCR. TCRdb's table, derived via immunoSEQ multiplex PCR, lists solely in-frame clones and lacks some. The repertoire has 70,000 or so clones, 70% to 90% of them found once; the top ten carry roughly 2%. The sample taken for sequencing was PBMCs. The origin of the receptors is a woman aged 25 to 39 in good health and CMV-seronegative.

V usage is TRBV5-1 and J usage is TRBJ1-2; 9 positions agree with TRBD1. The CDR3 spans 13 residues. The V and J ends lost 5 bases and 3 bases, in that order; junction bases with no gene match: 2. Germline CDR1 SGHRS, CDR2 YFSETQ. The CDR3 DNA reads as TGCGCCAGCAGTGGGGACAGGGACTATGGCTACACCTTC. Translation gives CASSGDRDYGYTF.

V is TRBV6-5 and J is TRBJ2-7, with D possibly matching TRBD2 (6 bases). CDR1 is MNHEY and CDR2 is SVGAGI in the germline V gene. CDR3 length: 14 residues. The ends were cut back, 2 bases at V and 5 bases at J, with 13 bases in the middle. In DNA, the CDR3 is TGTGCCAGCAGTTACAGGACGGGGGACGACGAGCAGTACTTC. As protein: CASSYRTGDDEQYF.

In DNA form, the CDR3 reads TGTGCCAGCAGTGATGGGCTAGCGGGAGCAGGAGGTACGCAGTATTTT. Its protein is CASSDGLAGAGGTQYF. V gene TRBV2 combines with J gene TRBJ2-3; 10 bases fit TRBD2. This CDR3 spans 16 amino acids. The V gene's germline CDR1 is SNHLY and CDR2 FYNNEI. Losses at the gene ends were 3 bases for V and 8 bases for J; bases not matched to a gene: 11.

CDR3 sequence (DNA): TGTGCCAGCAGCTTAGAGGCAGGGATCTACTTC. It yields the protein CASSLEAGIYF. The chain uses TRBV7-2 and TRBJ2-4, with D possibly TRBD1 on 5 matching bases. The CDR3 has 11 residues. Trimming left V 1 base short and J 16 bases short, with 11 bases between. Germline CDR1 and CDR2: SGHTA and FQGNSA.

This clone has only one observation. V and J are TRBV27 and TRBJ1-1, with a possible D match to TRBD1 (5 bases). This CDR3 region has 13 residues. V was cut by 3 bases and J by 3 bases, with 8 bases left in between. Germline-derived CDR1 and CDR2 are MNHEY and SMNVEV (reference sequence). CDR3 in DNA: TGTGCCAGCAGTTTGGCGGGGGACACTGAAGCTTTCTTT. This codes for CASSLAGDTEAFF.

The chain has TRBV5-6 and TRBJ2-3, with TRBD2 matching 13 bases. Unmatched junction bases numbered 6, after V lost 4 bases and J lost 4 bases. The CDR3 has 16 amino acids. CDR1 SGHDT and CDR2 YYEEEE come from the germline V gene. DNA of the CDR3: TGTGCCAGCAGCCTTGGACTAGCGGGAGTCCCAGATACGCAGTATTTT. Translating it yields CASSLGLAGVPDTQYF.

The rearrangement joins TRBV19 to TRBJ1-5; weak D call: TRBD1 (6 bases). The CDR3 consists of 16 residues. Trimming removed 4 bases at V and 7 bases at J, with 20 bases between. Germline CDR1 is LNHDA and CDR2 is SQIVND (reference sequence). The CDR3 region is CASSTGFDRKGQPQHF. The CDR3 DNA reads TGTGCCAGTAGTACAGGGTTTGACAGGAAGGGACAGCCCCAGCATTTT. The whole variable domain, remainder taken from reference TRBV19 and TRBJ1-5, is DGGITQSPKYLFRKEGQNVTLSCEQNLNHDAMYWYRQDPGQGLRLIYYSQIVNDFQKGDIAEGYSVSREKKESFPLTVTSAQKNPTAFYLCASSTGFDRKGQPQHFGDGTRLSIL.

V gene TRBV28 combines with J gene TRBJ2-2, with 9 positions matching TRBD1. CDR3 length: 16 residues. Trimming took 3 bases from V and 1 from J; bases not matched to a gene: 3. The germline V gene encodes CDR1 MDHEN and CDR2 SYDVKM. The CDR3 DNA follows: TGTGCCAGCAGTTTTAGACAGGGGGGGAACACCGGGGAGCTGTTTTTT. Translated, it gives CASSFRQGGNTGELFF.

This chain connects TRBV27 to TRBJ2-3; maybe TRBD1 (5 bases). Germline CDR1 and CDR2: MNHEY and SMNVEV (reference sequence). The CDR3 totals 13 residues. V lost 6 bases to trimming and J lost 9 bases, with 16 bases between them. In nucleotides, the CDR3 is TGTGCCAGCAGGGACATGAGAGCGCCCACGCAGTATTTT. Residues: CASRDMRAPTQYF.

This chain connects TRBV28 to TRBJ1-4, with D tentatively TRBD1 (6 bases). Trimming stripped 8 bases from V and 0 bases from J, with 13 bases between. CDR1 and CDR2 (germline): MDHEN, SYDVKM. This CDR3 spans 15 amino acids. CDR3 DNA: TGTGCCAGCTCTGGACAGCCCACAACTAATGAAAAACTGTTTTTT. Its translation: CASSGQPTTNEKLFF.

The chain links TRBV28 to TRBJ2-3; TRBD1 matches at 9 bases. There are 14 residues in the CDR3. Per the germline V gene, CDR1 is MDHEN and CDR2 is SYDVKM. After removal of 6 bases from V and 3 bases from J, the junction contained 4 bases not matched to a gene. CDR3 DNA: TGTGCCAGCAGCCTAGGACAGGGGACAGATACGCAGTATTTT. Its translation: CASSLGQGTDTQYF.

The chain combines TRBV30 with TRBJ2-7; 7 bases are a match to TRBD1. CDR1 GTSNPN and CDR2 SVGIG come from the germline V gene (reference sequence). V lost 0 bases and J lost 3; bases outside the gene matches: 8. The CDR3 has 15 residues. In DNA form, the CDR3 reads TGTGCCTGGAGTGTACCCAGGGGGAACTACTACGAGCAGTACTTC. Amino acids: CAWSVPRGNYYEQYF.

This clone showed up just once. The chain is built from TRBV28 and TRBJ2-4, with TRBD1 matching over 9 bases. J was trimmed by 0 bases and V by 1 base; bases with no gene match: 13. Germline CDR1 and CDR2: MDHEN and SYDVKM. This CDR3 has 20 residues. CDR3 loop: CASSLSYRGPVTLAKNIQYF. The CDR3 coding sequence is TGTGCCAGCAGTTTATCCTACAGGGGGCCAGTAACGCTAGCCAAAAACATTCAGTACTTC.

The chain employs TRBV14 and TRBJ1-1, with a possible D match to TRBD1 (5 bases). This CDR3 has 12 amino acids. In germline, CDR1 is SGHDN, CDR2 FVKESK. V was shortened by 5 bases and J by 8 bases, with 12 bases between the two germline ends. CDR3 sequence: CASSSFPGEAFF. The DNA for the CDR3 is TGTGCCAGCAGCTCGTTCCCAGGGGAAGCTTTCTTT.

In this sample, this clone turned up once. V usage is TRBV7-5 and J usage is TRBJ2-7; no DNA check was done on the table's D call, TRBD1. TRBV7-5 is a pseudogene. The CDR3 loop spans 15 amino acids. For the CDR3, the DNA is TGTGCCAGAAGCTTGGGGGCGGGCCAGATCTACGAGCAGTACTTC. It is translated as CARSLGAGQIYEQYF.

This chain uses TRBV6-1 with TRBJ1-2; weak D call: TRBD1 (6 bases). The CDR3 has 11 residues. The ends were cut back, 2 bases at V and 8 bases at J, with 6 bases in the middle. Germline CDR1 and CDR2: MNHNS and SASEGT. CDR3 sequence (DNA): TGTGCCAGCAGTGAAAGGGGGGGCTACACCTTC. This gives the protein CASSERGGYTF.

The chain couples TRBV19 to TRBJ1-1; TRBD1 agrees at 9 bases. Germline V gene sequence: CDR1 LNHDA, CDR2 SQIVND (reference sequence). The CDR3 extends over 14 amino acids. The V gene end was trimmed by 2 bases and the J gene end by 5 bases; junction bases not matched to a gene: 3. The CDR3 loop is CASSITGGRTEAFF. The DNA for the CDR3 is TGTGCCAGTAGTATAACAGGGGGCCGGACTGAAGCTTTCTTT.

V gene TRBV15 combines with J gene TRBJ2-1, with TRBD2 identical over 12 bases. Per germline, CDR1 LNHNV and CDR2 YYDKDF (reference sequence). The CDR3 sequence is 18 residues long. The junction had 13 bases not matched to a gene; V was cut back by 2 bases and J by 8 bases. The CDR3 coding sequence is TGTGCCACCAGCAGACCAACCACACTAGCGGGAGGAGGCTATGAGCAGTTCTTC. It specifies CATSRPTTLAGGGYEQFF.

This sequence joins TRBV2 and TRBJ2-7; the D gene is possibly TRBD1 (5 bases). With 1 base removed from V and 2 bases from J, the gap between germline ends came to 12 bases. The CDR3 runs to 15 residues. Germline CDR1 is SNHLY and CDR2 is FYNNEI. In DNA form, the CDR3 reads TGTGCCAGCAGTGAAGGGGGCTCAGTTACCTACGAGCAGTACTTC. Protein product: CASSEGGSVTYEQYF.

This clone was detected once. This chain connects TRBV7-2 to TRBJ1-2; the match to TRBD1 covers 7 bases. This CDR3 is built from 13 residues. Germline-derived CDR1 and CDR2 are SGHTA and FQGNSA. V lost 4 bases and J lost 5; bases outside the gene matches: 4. The chain's CDR3 is CASSSGQKYGYTF. CDR3 DNA sequence: TGTGCCAGCAGCTCGGGACAGAAGTATGGCTACACCTTC.

V gene TRBV29-1 combines with J gene TRBJ1-2; possible D gene TRBD1, 5 bases. The ends were cut back, 1 base at V and 3 bases at J, with 18 bases in the middle. The CDR3 contains 16 residues. Germline values: CDR1 SQVTM, CDR2 ANQGSEA. The CDR3 DNA reads as TGCAGCGTTGAAGTCCTCAGGGTAGGGCAGGACTATGGCTACACCTTC. Translating it yields CSVEVLRVGQDYGYTF.

This clone was detected only once. The genes are TRBV6-5 and TRBJ1-3, with D perhaps matching TRBD1 (6 bases). The CDR3 consists of 15 residues. Trimming shortened V by 5 bases and J by 0 bases, and 11 bases separated the two germline ends. CDR1 is MNHEY, CDR2 SVGAGI, per germline. The DNA for the CDR3 is TGTGCCAGCAGTCAGGGGTTTACCTCTGGAAACACCATATATTTT. Translation gives CASSQGFTSGNTIYF.

The chain carries TRBV5-4 and TRBJ2-5; D is unresolved. The CDR3 length is 13 residues. Deletions cut 1 base from V and 3 bases from J, with 7 bases between. Germline CDR1 reads SGHNT; CDR2 reads YYREEE (reference sequence). The CDR3 spells CASSLQLEETQYF. The CDR3 nucleotides read TGTGCCAGCAGCTTGCAACTGGAAGAGACCCAGTACTTC.

This clone came up a few times. This rearrangement joins TRBV6-6 to TRBJ2-2; 10 bases are shared with TRBD2. The J segment lost 7 bases and the V segment lost 10 bases, leaving 9 bases of the junction unmatched. The CDR3 runs to 14 residues. Germline assignment: CDR1 MNHNY and CDR2 SVGAGI (reference sequence). CDR3 region: CATSLAGAGGELFF. DNA of the CDR3: TGTGCCACCTCCCTAGCGGGAGCGGGCGGGGAGCTGTTTTTT.

CDR3 in amino acids: CATSKTANNSPLHF. CDR3 DNA sequence: TGTGCCACCAGTAAGACAGCCAATAATTCACCCCTCCACTTT. The chain combines TRBV15 with TRBJ1-6; tentatively, D is TRBD1 (5 bases). Trimming removed 6 bases from V and 5 bases from J, with 11 bases in between. This CDR3 spans 14 amino acids. Germline-derived CDR1 and CDR2 are LNHNV and YYDKDF (reference sequence).

This chain connects TRBV27 to TRBJ1-2, with a tentative D call TRBD1 (5 bases). This CDR3 contains 13 residues. CDR1 MNHEY and CDR2 SMNVEV come from the germline V gene (reference sequence). V gave up 7 bases and J gave up 4 bases, with 13 bases separating them. The CDR3: CASKKRGTYGYTF. Here the CDR3 DNA reads TGTGCCAGCAAAAAAAGGGGCACCTATGGCTACACCTTC.